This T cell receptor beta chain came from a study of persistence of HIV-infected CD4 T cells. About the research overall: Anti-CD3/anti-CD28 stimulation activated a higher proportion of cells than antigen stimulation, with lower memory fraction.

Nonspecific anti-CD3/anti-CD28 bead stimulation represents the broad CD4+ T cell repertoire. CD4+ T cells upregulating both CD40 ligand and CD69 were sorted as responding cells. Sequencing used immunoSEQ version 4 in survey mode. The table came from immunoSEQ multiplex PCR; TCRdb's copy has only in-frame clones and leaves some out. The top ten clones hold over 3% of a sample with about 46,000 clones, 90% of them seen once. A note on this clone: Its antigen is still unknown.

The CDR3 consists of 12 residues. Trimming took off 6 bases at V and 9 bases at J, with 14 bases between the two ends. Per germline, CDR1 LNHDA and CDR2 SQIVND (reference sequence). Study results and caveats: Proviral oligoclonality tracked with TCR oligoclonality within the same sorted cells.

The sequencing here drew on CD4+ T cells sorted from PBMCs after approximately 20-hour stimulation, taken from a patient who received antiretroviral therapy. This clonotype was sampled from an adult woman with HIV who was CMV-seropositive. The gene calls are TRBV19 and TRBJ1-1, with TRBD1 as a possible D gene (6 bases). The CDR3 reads CASRLTGYQAFF. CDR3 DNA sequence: TGTGCCAGTAGGCTAACAGGGTACCAAGCTTTCTTT.